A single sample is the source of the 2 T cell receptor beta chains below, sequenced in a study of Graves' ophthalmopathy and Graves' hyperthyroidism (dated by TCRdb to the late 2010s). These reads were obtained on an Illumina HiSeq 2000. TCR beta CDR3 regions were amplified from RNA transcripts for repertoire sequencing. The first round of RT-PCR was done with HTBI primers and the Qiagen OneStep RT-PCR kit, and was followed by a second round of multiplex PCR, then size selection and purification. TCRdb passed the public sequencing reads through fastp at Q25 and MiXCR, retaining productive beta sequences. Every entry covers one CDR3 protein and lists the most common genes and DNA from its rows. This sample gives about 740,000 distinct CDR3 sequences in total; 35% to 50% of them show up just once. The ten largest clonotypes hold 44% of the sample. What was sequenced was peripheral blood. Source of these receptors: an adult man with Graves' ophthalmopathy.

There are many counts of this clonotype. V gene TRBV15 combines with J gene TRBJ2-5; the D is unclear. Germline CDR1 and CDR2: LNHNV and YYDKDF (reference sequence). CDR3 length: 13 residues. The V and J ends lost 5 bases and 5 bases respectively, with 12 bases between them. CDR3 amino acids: CATSRGRLETQYF. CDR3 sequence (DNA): TGTGCCACCAGCCGTGGAAGGCTGGAGACCCAGTACTTC.

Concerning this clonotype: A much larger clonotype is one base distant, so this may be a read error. CDR3 in amino acids: CSASWAGQETQYF. The CDR3 region has the DNA TGCAGTGCTAGTTGGGCGGGTCAAGAGACCCAGTACTTC. This sequence joins TRBV20-1 and TRBJ2-5, with a weak D call TRBD2 (5 bases). CDR1 DFQATT and CDR2 SNEGSKA come from the germline V gene (reference sequence). Deletions cut 3 bases from V and 2 bases from J, with 10 bases between. This CDR3 has 13 amino acids.